The subject of this entry is one TCR beta chain. This entry comes from a study of shared clonotypes between healthy human individuals. At the level of the study: Sampling drew on donors who were a couple of women and a few men aged 18 to 49.

TCRdb's copy holds only in-frame clones and misses some; the assay was immunoSEQ multiplex PCR. In the table there are around 510,000 clones, approximately 94% of which are singletons. The sequence was collected from a woman aged 30 to 39 in good health. Sequenced input: naive CD4+ T cells sorted from blood. Subset indicated: CD45RA+ positively selected.

CDR3 in DNA: TGCGCCAGCAGCGACAAACGTCCAGGGAGCTACGAGCAGTACTTC. Its protein is CASSDKRPGSYEQYF. This chain links TRBV5-1 with TRBJ2-7; D is tentatively TRBD1 or TRBD2 (5 bases each). V shed 4 bases and J shed 3 bases, with 17 bases lying between them. This CDR3 comprises 15 residues. CDR1 SGHRS and CDR2 YFSETQ come from the germline V gene. Variable domain in full (rest from reference TRBV5-1 and TRBJ2-7): KAGVTQTPRYLIKTRGQQVTLSCSPISGHRSVSWYQQTPGQGLQFLFEYFSETQRNKGNFPGRFSGRQFSNSRSEMNVSTLELGDSALYLCASSDKRPGSYEQYFGPGTRLTVT.